These 10 T cell receptor beta chains share one sample of origin, sequenced in a study of blood T cell repertoires in COVID-19. The assay was immunoSEQ multiplex PCR, and TCRdb's table has in-frame clones only and misses some. The sample has approximately 250,000 clones; 85% to 90% are singletons. Material for sequencing was PBMCs or T cells enriched from blood (not recorded which). The receptors were sampled from a woman in her 30s with acute COVID-19.

The V call is TRBV5-1, the J call TRBJ2-2; D unresolved. In germline, CDR1 is SGHRS, CDR2 YFSETQ. CDR3 length: 13 residues. V was cut by 3 bases and J by 0 bases, with 3 bases left in between. The CDR3 DNA reads TGCGCCAGCAGCTCCTCGAACACCGGGGAGCTGTTTTTT. It encodes CASSSSNTGELFF.

V and J are TRBV6-5 and TRBJ1-5; no firm D call. V lost 2 bases and J 4 bases, leaving 6 bases between the germline ends. CDR3 length: 13 amino acids. Per germline, CDR1 MNHEY and CDR2 SVGAGI. In DNA, the CDR3 is TGTGCCAGCAGTTACGGGCTTAATCAGCCCCAGCATTTT. It codes for CASSYGLNQPQHF.

V and J are TRBV18 and TRBJ2-7; no clear D gene. Trimming cost V 6 bases and J 0 bases, with 15 bases left between them. CDR1 and CDR2 from the germline V gene are KGHSH and LQKENI. There are 15 residues in the CDR3. CDR3 nucleotides: TGTGCCAGCTCCCCAGAAGGCGGCACCTCCTACGAGCAGTACTTC. It is translated as CASSPEGGTSYEQYF.

This chain joins TRBV5-6 and TRBJ2-7, with 7 bases fitting TRBD1. CDR1 and CDR2 from the germline V gene are SGHDT and YYEEEE. V lost 3 bases, J lost 0 bases, and 3 bases stayed unmatched. The CDR3 spans 14 residues. CDR3 bases: TGTGCCAGCAGCTCGGACAGGTTCTCCTACGAGCAGTACTTC. It yields the protein CASSSDRFSYEQYF.

The CDR3 sequence: CASSLKGTGTGTPSPLHF. The CDR3 bases are TGTGCCAGCAGCTTAAAGGGTACCGGGACAGGGACCCCTTCACCCCTCCACTTT. The rearrangement uses TRBV7-9 and TRBJ1-6; 9 bases are shared with TRBD1. With V trimmed by 2 bases and J by 9 bases, 14 bases remained unmatched. The CDR3 spans 18 residues. Germline assignment: CDR1 SEHNR and CDR2 FQNEAQ (reference sequence).

The V call is TRBV10-2, the J call TRBJ2-3; the match to TRBD2 covers 8 bases. The CDR3 runs to 15 residues. Germline CDR1 and CDR2: WSHSY and SAAADI. Unmatched junction bases numbered 4, after V lost 3 bases and J lost 2 bases. The CDR3 sequence: CASSDIAGNTDTQYF. The CDR3 nucleotides are TGCGCCAGCAGTGACATAGCGGGGAACACAGATACGCAGTATTTT.

The gene calls are TRBV18 and TRBJ2-3; 11 bases map to TRBD2. CDR1 KGHSH and CDR2 LQKENI come from the germline V gene. Trimming at V came to 0 bases and at J to 4 bases, leaving 3 bases not matched to a gene. The CDR3 is 16 residues long. The CDR3 DNA sequence: TGTGCCAGCTCACCACCGTTAGCGGGAGGGTCAGATACGCAGTATTTT. Protein sequence: CASSPPLAGGSDTQYF.

The genes are TRBV5-1 and TRBJ2-1, with 9 bases fitting TRBD2. V shed 5 bases, J shed 8 bases, and the junction held 5 bases outside the gene matches. The CDR3 consists of 13 residues. Germline CDR1 and CDR2: SGHRS and YFSETQ. The CDR3, as DNA: TGCGCCAGCAGTAGCGGGAGTATCGATGAGCAGTTCTTC. Its protein is CASSSGSIDEQFF. Filled out from reference TRBV5-1 and TRBJ2-1, the complete variable domain reads KAGVTQTPRYLIKTRGQQVTLSCSPISGHRSVSWYQQTPGQGLQFLFEYFSETQRNKGNFPGRFSGRQFSNSRSEMNVSTLELGDSALYLCASSSGSIDEQFFGPGTRLTVL.

The chain links TRBV4-1 to TRBJ1-5, with D maybe TRBD1 (5 bases). Trimming took 0 bases from V and 8 from J, leaving 11 bases between them. The CDR3 length is 14 residues. The germline gives CDR1 MGHRA, CDR2 YSYEKL. CDR3 amino acids: CASSQEGVMKPQHF. Written as DNA, the CDR3 is TGCGCCAGCAGCCAAGAAGGGGTTATGAAGCCCCAGCATTTT.

V usage is TRBV24-1 and J usage is TRBJ1-1; D perhaps matches TRBD1 (6 bases). The CDR3 totals 14 residues. In germline, CDR1 is KGHDR, CDR2 SFDVKD. Trimming removed 2 bases at V and 5 bases at J, with 11 bases between. The CDR3 DNA follows: TGTGCCACCAGTGATTCACAGGGAGAGACTGAAGCTTTCTTT. Translated, it gives CATSDSQGETEAFF.